The following is a T cell receptor (beta chain) sequence with its context. This sample is drawn from a study of CD8 T cells in Susac syndrome. Germline loops: CDR1 GTSNPN, CDR2 SVGIG (reference sequence). The CDR3 sequence is 14 residues long. V shed 3 bases and J shed 8 bases, with 19 bases lying between them. Random hexamers served to reverse transcribe roughly 0.5 to 1 ug RNA. With immunoSEQ multiplex PCR, TCR beta CDR3 was amplified across 54 Vbeta and 13 Jbeta. Each CDR3 protein gets one entry after TCRdb re-called the immunoSEQ multiplex PCR reads with MiXCR. In the table there are more than 95,000 distinct CDR3 sequences, around 94% of which are singletons.

This TCR was sampled from a human donor in good health. The sample consisted of CD4+ T cells from PBMCs. The rearrangement joins TRBV30 to TRBJ1-2, with D perhaps TRBD1 (5 bases). The chain's CDR3 is CAWSDRGLLKGYTF. CDR3 nucleotide sequence: TGTGCCTGGAGCGACCGGGGCCTCCTGAAGGGCTACACCTTC.